These 6 T cell receptor beta chains share one sample of origin, sequenced in a study of blood T cell repertoires in COVID-19. The protocol was immunoSEQ multiplex PCR, while the TCRdb copy is restricted to in-frame clones and leaves out a portion. This table has fewer than 250,000 clones, about nine tenths appearing once. Sequencing was carried out using peripheral blood. The receptors were gathered from a man between 65 and 85 years old with acute or convalescent COVID-19.

The chain uses TRBV6-6 and TRBJ2-1; 9 bases align to TRBD1. V dropped 2 bases and J dropped 6; count of bases not matched to a gene: 2. Per germline, CDR1 MNHNY and CDR2 SVGAGI (reference sequence). CDR3 length: 14 residues. The CDR3, as DNA: TGTGCCAGCAGTTACCCGACAGGGGGCAATGAGCAGTTCTTC. Residues: CASSYPTGGNEQFF.

The V gene is TRBV19, the J gene TRBJ2-5, with 8 bases that match TRBD2. This CDR3 has 15 amino acids. Trimming took 5 bases from V and 2 from J; bases not matched to a gene: 7. CDR1 is LNHDA and CDR2 is SQIVND in the germline V gene (reference sequence). CDR3 protein: CASSPQRERQETQYF. Here the CDR3 DNA reads TGTGCCAGTAGTCCCCAGCGGGAGAGGCAAGAGACCCAGTACTTC.

This clone came up once. J is TRBJ1-1 and V is TRBV18; tentatively, D is TRBD1 (6 bases). The germline CDR1 and CDR2 sequences are KGHSH and LQKENI. The CDR3 covers 15 residues. Trimming removed 3 bases from V and 1 base from J, with 12 bases in between. In DNA, the CDR3 is TGTGCCAGCTCACCGACGACAGGATCGAACACTGAAGCTTTCTTT. It yields the protein CASSPTTGSNTEAFF.

This clone has more than one count but fewer than ten. The rearrangement uses TRBV7-2 and TRBJ2-3, with a possible D match to TRBD1 (7 bases). CDR3 length: 14 amino acids. CDR1 is SGHTA, CDR2 FQGNSA, per germline. V lost 2 bases, J lost 4 bases, and 10 bases lay in between. The CDR3 DNA follows: TGTGCCAGCAGCTTACAGGGGGGCGCAGATACGCAGTATTTT. Encoded protein: CASSLQGGADTQYF.

J is TRBJ2-7 and V is TRBV3-1 (or the pseudogene TRBV3-2), with 9 positions matching TRBD2. V shed 4 bases, J shed 4 bases, and the junction held 5 bases outside the gene matches. Germline lookup yields CDR1 LGHDT and CDR2 YNNKEL (reference sequence). This CDR3 spans 14 amino acids. CDR3: CASSLQTSGYEQYF. Here the CDR3 DNA reads TGTGCCAGCAGCCTACAAACTAGCGGGTACGAGCAGTACTTC.

In this sample, this clone turned up once. This chain uses TRBV27 with TRBJ2-1, with 7 bases aligning to TRBD2. CDR1 and CDR2 (germline): MNHEY, SMNVEV (reference sequence). The ends lost 6 bases at V and 3 bases at J; junction bases unmatched: 11. CDR3 length: 16 residues. In DNA form, the CDR3 reads TGTGCCAGCAGCCTCGTCAGCGGGACCAACTACAATGAGCAGTTCTTC. Protein: CASSLVSGTNYNEQFF.